This T cell receptor (beta chain) was sequenced in a study of blood T cell repertoires in COVID-19. Authors' processing steps: It was from reference gene primer amplification that nucleated cell counts were estimated. Some clones are missing from TCRdb's copy, which holds only in-frame ones; the method was immunoSEQ multiplex PCR. V, J and clone size reflect that table, while D and trimming were determined from the DNA. The repertoire holds 250,000 to 300,000 clones, with 89% as singletons. The material sequenced was PBMCs or T cells enriched from blood (not recorded which). The receptor's source is a woman in her 50s who had been exposed to COVID-19.

The CDR3 sequence: CASSTDLAGGRNYNEQFF. CDR3 sequence (DNA): TGCGCCAGCAGCACCGATCTAGCGGGGGGGCGGAATTACAATGAGCAGTTCTTC. The chain links TRBV5-1 to TRBJ2-1, with 12 bases fitting TRBD2. The CDR3 has 18 residues. Germline V CDR1 and CDR2: SGHRS, YFSETQ. Trimming removed 4 bases from V and 4 bases from J; junction bases left unmatched: 12.